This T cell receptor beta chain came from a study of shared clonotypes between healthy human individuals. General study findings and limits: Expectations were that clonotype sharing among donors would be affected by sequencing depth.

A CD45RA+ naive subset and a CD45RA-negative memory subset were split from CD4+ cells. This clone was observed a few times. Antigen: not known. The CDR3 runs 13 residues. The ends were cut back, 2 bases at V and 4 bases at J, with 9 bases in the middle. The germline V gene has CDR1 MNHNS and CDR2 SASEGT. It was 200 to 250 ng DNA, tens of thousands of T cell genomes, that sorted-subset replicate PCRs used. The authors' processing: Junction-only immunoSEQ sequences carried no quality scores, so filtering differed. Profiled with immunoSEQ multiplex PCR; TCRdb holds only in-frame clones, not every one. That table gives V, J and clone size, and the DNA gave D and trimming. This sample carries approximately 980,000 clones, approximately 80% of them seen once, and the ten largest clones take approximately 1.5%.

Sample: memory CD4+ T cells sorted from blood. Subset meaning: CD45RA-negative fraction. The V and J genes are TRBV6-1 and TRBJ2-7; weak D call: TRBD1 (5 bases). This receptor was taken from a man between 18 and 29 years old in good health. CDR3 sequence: CASSEQGMYEQYF. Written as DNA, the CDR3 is TGTGCCAGCAGTGAACAGGGAATGTACGAGCAGTACTTC.